The 21 T cell receptor beta chains below were found in one sample sequenced in a study of blood T cell repertoires in COVID-19. Data came from immunoSEQ multiplex PCR; TCRdb stores just in-frame clones and leaves some out. The sample holds about 240,000 clones, almost 85% seen once. Source material: peripheral blood. The receptors were sampled from a man aged 50-60 years with acute or convalescent COVID-19.

This clone was recorded once. This rearrangement joins TRBV2 to TRBJ2-5; weak D call: TRBD1 (5 bases). This CDR3 is built from 14 residues. CDR1 is SNHLY, CDR2 FYNNEI, per germline. V was trimmed by 4 bases and J by 3 bases, leaving 12 bases between them. CDR3 residues: CASSAPRVEETQYF. The CDR3 DNA is TGTGCCAGCAGTGCCCCCAGGGTGGAAGAGACCCAGTACTTC.

The chain couples TRBV10-3 to TRBJ1-6, with unresolved D. The CDR3 totals 12 residues. CDR1 and CDR2 (germline): ENHRY, SYGVKD. V lost 2 bases, J lost 9 bases, and 5 bases lay in between. The CDR3 spells CAISEEFSPLHF. The CDR3 bases are TGTGCCATCAGTGAGGAGTTTTCACCCCTCCACTTT.

A few counts support this clone. The rearrangement links TRBV5-8 to TRBJ2-1; 8 nucleotides align to TRBD2. The CDR3 sequence is 18 residues long. Germline values: CDR1 SGHTS, CDR2 YDEGEE. The J segment lost 7 bases and the V segment lost 1 base, leaving 16 bases of the junction unmatched. In DNA, the CDR3 is TGTGCCAGCAGCTTGCCTCATTTGCGGGAGGTCAGATTGAATGAGCAGTTCTTC. Amino acid sequence: CASSLPHLREVRLNEQFF.

The V gene is TRBV5-1, the J gene TRBJ1-4; D unresolved. Trimming stripped 2 bases from V and 4 bases from J, with 9 bases between. Germline loops: CDR1 SGHRS, CDR2 YFSETQ. The CDR3 has 14 amino acids. CDR3 region: CASSFEGYNEKLFF. As DNA, the CDR3 is TGCGCCAGCAGCTTCGAGGGTTATAATGAAAAACTGTTTTTT. The entire variable domain, with the rest obtained from reference TRBV5-1 and TRBJ1-4, is as follows: KAGVTQTPRYLIKTRGQQVTLSCSPISGHRSVSWYQQTPGQGLQFLFEYFSETQRNKGNFPGRFSGRQFSNSRSEMNVSTLELGDSALYLCASSFEGYNEKLFFGSGTQLSVL.

This chain links TRBV19 with TRBJ2-1, with 10 positions matching TRBD2. CDR1 is LNHDA, CDR2 SQIVND, per germline (reference sequence). This CDR3 has 18 amino acids. J gave up 5 bases and V 2 bases, and 12 bases lay outside the gene matches. CDR3 in amino acids: CASSITVNSGGWDNEQFF. In DNA, the CDR3 is TGTGCCAGTAGTATAACGGTGAATAGCGGGGGGTGGGACAATGAGCAGTTCTTC. Full variable domain (missing parts from reference TRBV19 and TRBJ2-1): DGGITQSPKYLFRKEGQNVTLSCEQNLNHDAMYWYRQDPGQGLRLIYYSQIVNDFQKGDIAEGYSVSREKKESFPLTVTSAQKNPTAFYLCASSITVNSGGWDNEQFFGPGTRLTVL.

The J gene is TRBJ2-1, the V gene TRBV5-1; 11 nucleotides line up with TRBD2. V lost 1 base to trimming and J lost 4 bases; unmatched junction nucleotides: 7. Germline V CDR1 and CDR2: SGHRS, YFSETQ. The CDR3 totals 17 residues. CDR3: CASSLRGIAGGYNEQFF. CDR3 bases: TGCGCCAGCAGCTTGAGAGGGATAGCGGGAGGGTACAATGAGCAGTTCTTC.

This chain links TRBV6-5 with TRBJ2-7; maybe TRBD1 (5 bases). The V gene lost 2 bases and the J gene lost 3 bases, with 11 bases spanning the gap. Germline V gene data show CDR1 as MNHEY and CDR2 as SVGAGI. This CDR3 is 14 amino acids long. In DNA form, the CDR3 reads TGTGCCAGCAGTTACAGGGGCGCCTTCTACGAGCAGTACTTC. This encodes CASSYRGAFYEQYF.

The chain employs TRBV12-3 or TRBV12-4 and TRBJ1-5, with no clear D. The length of the CDR3 is 13 residues. Trimming took off 8 bases at V and 5 bases at J, with 13 bases between the two ends. The DNA for the CDR3 is TGTGCCAGCGCCGTTAAATCGGATCAGCCCCAGCATTTT. It encodes CASAVKSDQPQHF.

The chain combines TRBV5-1 with TRBJ2-7, with a weak D call TRBD2 (7 bases). Per germline, CDR1 SGHRS and CDR2 YFSETQ. V lost 4 bases, J lost 6 bases, and 17 bases lay in between. The CDR3 loop spans 14 amino acids. CDR3 sequence reads: CASSPGRGAIEQYF. The CDR3 DNA reads as TGCGCCAGCAGCCCGGGGAGGGGGGCCATCGAGCAGTACTTC. The variable domain in full, with the rest retrieved from reference TRBV5-1 and TRBJ2-7, is KAGVTQTPRYLIKTRGQQVTLSCSPISGHRSVSWYQQTPGQGLQFLFEYFSETQRNKGNFPGRFSGRQFSNSRSEMNVSTLELGDSALYLCASSPGRGAIEQYFGPGTRLTVT.

The chain combines TRBV28 with TRBJ2-7, with 12 bases lining up with TRBD1. Trimming at V came to 4 bases and at J to 2 bases, leaving 27 bases not matched to a gene. This CDR3 is 23 amino acids long. Germline loops: CDR1 MDHEN, CDR2 SYDVKM. The CDR3 sequence is CASSSPWGQGAQSTIQLTYEQYF. The CDR3, as DNA: TGTGCCAGCAGTTCCCCGTGGGGACAGGGGGCCCAATCGACCATTCAACTTACCTACGAGCAGTACTTC.

The chain is built from TRBV4-1 and TRBJ2-1; D might be TRBD2 (7 bases). This CDR3 is 15 amino acids long. Germline CDR1 is MGHRA and CDR2 is YSYEKL. Trimming left V 1 base short and J 8 bases short, with 15 bases between. The CDR3 DNA reads as TGCGCCAGCAGCCAAGTCTATGGCGGGGGCGATGAGCAGTTCTTC. Translated: CASSQVYGGGDEQFF.

This chain links TRBV7-3 with TRBJ2-1; 8 positions match TRBD2. CDR1 SGHTA and CDR2 FQGTGA come from the germline V gene. This CDR3 region has 16 residues. V dropped 1 base and J dropped 6; count of bases not matched to a gene: 8. The CDR3 is CASSLIPGLGSNEQFF. The CDR3 region has the DNA TGTGCCAGCAGCTTAATCCCGGGACTAGGCTCCAATGAGCAGTTCTTC.

This clone was counted a few times. This chain connects TRBV3-1 (or the pseudogene TRBV3-2) to TRBJ1-6; D is possibly TRBD1 (5 bases). The CDR3 has 15 amino acids. V lost 0 bases and J 10 bases, leaving 13 bases between the germline ends. The germline gives CDR1 LGHDT, CDR2 YNNKEL (reference sequence). Here the CDR3 DNA reads TGTGCCAGCAGCCAAGATTCCAGGGAAACATCACCCCTCCACTTT. As protein: CASSQDSRETSPLHF.

This clone was observed once. The J gene is TRBJ2-7, the V gene TRBV6-1; D gene uncertain. This CDR3 is built from 12 residues. CDR1 is MNHNS, CDR2 SASEGT, per germline. V lost 3 bases, J lost 4 bases, and 7 bases lay in between. Here the CDR3 reads CASSDDLYEQYF. The CDR3 nucleotides are TGTGCCAGCAGTGACGACTTATACGAGCAGTACTTC.

This clone was picked up a small number of times. The chain employs TRBV11-1 and TRBJ2-7; 11 bases are shared with TRBD2. The CDR3 runs 16 residues. The germline gives CDR1 SGHAT, CDR2 FQDESV (reference sequence). J gave up 3 bases and V 6 bases, and 10 bases lay outside the gene matches. CDR3 DNA sequence: TGTGCCAGCAGTCCTACCTTCACTAGCGGGAGCTACGAGCAGTACTTC. Translation: CASSPTFTSGSYEQYF.

J is TRBJ2-2 and V is TRBV3-1 (or the pseudogene TRBV3-2), with 9 bases aligning to TRBD2. This CDR3 is built from 17 residues. Germline V gene lookup returns CDR1 LGHDT and CDR2 YNNKEL (reference sequence). V lost 2 bases and J lost 0; bases outside the gene matches: 4. CDR3 in amino acids: CASSQRASGANTGELFF. The CDR3 coding sequence is TGTGCCAGCAGCCAACGGGCTAGCGGGGCGAACACCGGGGAGCTGTTTTTT.

The V and J genes are TRBV3-1 (or the pseudogene TRBV3-2) and TRBJ1-6; D is unresolved. Trimming pared 1 base from V and 5 bases from J, leaving 6 bases between. Germline CDR1 is LGHDT and CDR2 is YNNKEL (reference sequence). CDR3 length equals 14 residues. CDR3 residues: CASSQVQDNSPLHF. Written as DNA, the CDR3 is TGTGCCAGCAGCCAAGTCCAGGATAATTCACCCCTCCACTTT.

The chain combines TRBV18 with TRBJ2-2, with D uncertain. CDR1 is KGHSH, CDR2 LQKENI, per germline. V was shortened by 2 bases and J by 7 bases, with 8 bases between the two germline ends. CDR3 size: 13 residues. Here the CDR3 DNA reads TGTGCCAGCTCACCAATGAGAGACGGGGAGCTGTTTTTT. It codes for CASSPMRDGELFF.

This clone was observed a single time. CDR3 sequence reads: CSVDSEGFYGYTF. CDR3 nucleotides: TGCAGCGTTGATAGCGAGGGCTTCTATGGCTACACCTTC. V is TRBV29-1 and J is TRBJ1-2; D unresolved. V was cut by 3 bases and J by 4 bases, with 12 bases left in between. The CDR3 loop spans 13 amino acids. Germline assignment: CDR1 SQVTM and CDR2 ANQGSEA. The full variable domain, its missing parts supplied by reference TRBV29-1 and TRBJ1-2, is SAVISQKPSRDICQRGTSLTIQCQVDSQVTMMFWYRQQPGQSLTLIATANQGSEATYESGFVIDKFPISRPNLTFSTLTVSNMSPEDSSIYLCSVDSEGFYGYTFGSGTRLTVV.

V is TRBV25-1 and J is TRBJ2-3; a weak D match, TRBD2 (5 bases). CDR3 length: 12 residues. Trimming left V 1 base short and J 8 bases short, with 7 bases between. CDR1 and CDR2 from the germline V gene are MGHDK and SYGVNS. CDR3 sequence (DNA): TGTGCCAGCAGTGAATCGAGGGTTACGCAGTATTTT. This encodes CASSESRVTQYF.

The chain has TRBV5-6 and TRBJ2-2; 7 bases line up with TRBD1. Losses at the gene ends were 3 bases for V and 4 bases for J; bases not matched to a gene: 6. This CDR3 region has 15 residues. The germline V gene has CDR1 SGHDT and CDR2 YYEEEE. The DNA of the CDR3 is TGTGCCAGCAGCTCCGGGACAGCGATCACCGGGGAGCTGTTTTTT. Translated, it gives CASSSGTAITGELFF.